Presented here are 4 T cell receptor beta chains from one specimen sequenced in a study of neurological immune-mediated disorders. In TCRdb, the 5' RACE reads were re-called with MiXCR into one record per CDR3 protein. The table records around 130,000 distinct CDR3 sequences, about 3.4% of them present only once. What was sequenced was PBMCs. The receptors derive from a woman between 25 and 40 years old with multiple sclerosis.

There are many counts of this clonotype. The J gene is TRBJ1-2, the V gene TRBV29-1; unclear D gene. The germline V and J ends were trimmed by 5 bases and 2 bases, with 12 bases remaining between them. The germline V gene encodes CDR1 SQVTM and CDR2 ANQGSEA. This CDR3 region has 13 residues. The CDR3: CSVRVTMNYGYTF. The CDR3 coding sequence is TGCAGCGTTCGAGTCACTATGAACTATGGCTACACCTTC.

This clonotype was seen repeatedly, ten times or more. This sequence joins TRBV7-8 and TRBJ2-1, with TRBD2 matching 9 bases. Germline CDR1 is SGHVS and CDR2 is FQNEAQ. The CDR3 totals 15 residues. The ends lost 5 bases at V and 0 bases at J; junction bases unmatched: 2. The CDR3 DNA reads as TGTGCCAGCAGCCTTAGCGGGAGCTCCTACAATGAGCAGTTCTTC. Encoded protein: CASSLSGSSYNEQFF.

This clonotype has a count of ten or more. CDR3 nucleotides: TGTGCCAGCAGTTTAAAGGGTGTAGCTTTCTTT. Amino acid sequence: CASSLKGVAFF. The rearrangement joins TRBV12-3 or TRBV12-4 to TRBJ1-1, with unresolved D. The CDR3 is 11 amino acids. Trimming cost V 2 bases and J 10 bases, with 8 bases left between them.

The table lists this clonotype with many counts. The chain joins TRBV5-1 to TRBJ1-2; weak D call: TRBD1 (6 bases). V was pared by 0 bases and J by 4 bases, with 16 bases between. The length of the CDR3 is 16 residues. Germline-derived CDR1 and CDR2 are SGHRS and YFSETQ. CDR3 nucleotide sequence: TGCGCCAGCAGCTTGGCCGAGACAGGAAACCCCTATGGCTACACCTTC. As protein: CASSLAETGNPYGYTF. Full variable domain (remainder filled in from reference TRBV5-1 and TRBJ1-2): KAGVTQTPRYLIKTRGQQVTLSCSPISGHRSVSWYQQTPGQGLQFLFEYFSETQRNKGNFPGRFSGRQFSNSRSEMNVSTLELGDSALYLCASSLAETGNPYGYTFGSGTRLTVV.